One T cell receptor beta chain is described in this entry. The specificity of this receptor is unknown. No base quality information exists; no much larger clone differs at one position. Participants in the prospective study were enrolled through a virtual design, were aged about 18 to 100 years, and lived in roughly 26 United States geographic areas. Cohort assignment in the prospective study relied on participant-reported clinical history from a screening survey and a study questionnaire. A participant counted as exposed if, within 2 weeks of entering the study, that participant had been in contact with someone who had a PCR-confirmed or clinician-diagnosed COVID-19 case. In the prospective study, mobile phlebotomists collected whole blood, serum and a nasopharyngeal or oropharyngeal swab from each participant. Participants in the prospective study had the option to provide additional blood draws and questionnaires over an approximately 2-month period. Before DNA extraction, prospective study blood samples were shipped either frozen or at room temperature.

There are 14 amino acids in the CDR3, from cysteine to phenylalanine inclusive. CDR3 DNA is the only sequence kept; it has 42 bases, read in frame from the first base. The germline V gene (reference sequence) supplies CDR1 LGHDT and CDR2 YNNKEL. V is pared back by 0 bases and J by 4 bases, with 4 bases lying between the germline termini. The immunoSEQ Assay, a bias-controlled multiplex PCR, was used to amplify TCRbeta CDR3 regions from genomic DNA. Per the original workflow: The number of nucleated cells in each sample was estimated from the amplification of reference gene primers within the assay. To quantify the absolute abundance of each unique TCRbeta CDR3 rearrangement, sequence reads were collapsed and filtered. Productive Simpson clonality was computed per sample as the square root of Simpson's diversity index over productive rearrangements. TCRdb stores this immuneACCESS table with in-frame sequences only. Part of the clones is absent; in the studies checked, under half of the shortfall reflects unresolved V genes, and no reason is known for the rest. From that table come the V and J calls and clone size; the DNA was used to work out D and trimming. This sample is represented by almost 350,000 clones; around nine tenths of them were singletons. The ten largest clones take up approximately 1% of the sample.

The data were obtained in a study of blood T cell repertoires in COVID-19 (dated by TCRdb to about 2020). Study-level background: The collaborator samples originated in the United States, Italy and Spain and spanned the acute and convalescent phases of COVID-19. Subjects who had been exposed to COVID-19, were actively infected with it, or had recovered from it provided the deeply sampled blood TCRbeta repertoires that made up the dataset. The repertoires were released in a freely available public database meant as a resource for research on the immune response to SARS-CoV-2. Where available, HLA class I and class II types were taken from metadata supplied by the sample provider and were not determined by assay-based typing. Samples were obtained from the ongoing ImmuneRACE study (first 160 participants) and from approximately 1,200 subjects provided by 6 global collaborators. The prospective study material was composed of cDNA or gDNA derived from T cells, B-cell-depleted T cells, or PBMCs. Sample metadata almost always included a de-identified subject ID, COVID-19 status, age in years and sex.

On the study overall, not on this receptor specifically: Clinical and demographic metadata were provided uncurated, with the amount varying by source and participant.

The source is a woman in her thirties who had been exposed to COVID-19. Sequencing was performed on PBMCs or T cells enriched from blood (not recorded which). This receptor chain uses TRBV3-1 (or the pseudogene TRBV3-2) and TRBJ2-6, with no reliable assignment of the D segment. Here the CDR3 is given as CASSQEAGANVLTF. Read as DNA, the sequence is TGTGCCAGCAGCCAAGAGGCCGGGGCCAACGTCCTGACTTTC.